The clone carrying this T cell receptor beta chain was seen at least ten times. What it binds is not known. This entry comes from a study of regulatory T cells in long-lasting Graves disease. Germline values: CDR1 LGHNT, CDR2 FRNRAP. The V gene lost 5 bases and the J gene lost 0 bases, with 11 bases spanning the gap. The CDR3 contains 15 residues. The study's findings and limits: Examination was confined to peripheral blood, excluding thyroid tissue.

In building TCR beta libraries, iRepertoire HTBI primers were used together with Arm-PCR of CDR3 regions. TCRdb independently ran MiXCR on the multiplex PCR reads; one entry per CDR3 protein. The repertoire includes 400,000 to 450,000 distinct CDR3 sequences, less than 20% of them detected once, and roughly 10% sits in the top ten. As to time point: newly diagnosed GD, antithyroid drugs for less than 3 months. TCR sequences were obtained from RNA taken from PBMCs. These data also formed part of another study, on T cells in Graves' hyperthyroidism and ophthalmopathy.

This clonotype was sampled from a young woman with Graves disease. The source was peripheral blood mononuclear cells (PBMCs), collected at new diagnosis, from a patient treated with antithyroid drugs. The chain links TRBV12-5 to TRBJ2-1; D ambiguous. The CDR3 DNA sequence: TGTGCTAGTGGTCCCTCTGTGGGCTCCTACAATGAGCAGTTCTTC. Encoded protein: CASGPSVGSYNEQFF.